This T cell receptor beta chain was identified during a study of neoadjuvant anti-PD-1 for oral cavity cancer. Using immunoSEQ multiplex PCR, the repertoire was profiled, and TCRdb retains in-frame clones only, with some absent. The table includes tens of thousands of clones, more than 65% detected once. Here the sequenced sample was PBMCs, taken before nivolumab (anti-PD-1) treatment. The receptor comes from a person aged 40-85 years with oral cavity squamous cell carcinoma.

CDR3 in DNA: TGCGCCAGCAGCTTGATCGGACAGACCACTGAAGCTTTCTTT. It is translated as CASSLIGQTTEAFF. V and J are TRBV5-1 and TRBJ1-1; a possible D gene is TRBD1 (6 bases). Germline values: CDR1 SGHRS, CDR2 YFSETQ. Trimming shortened V by 1 base and J by 4 bases, and 11 bases separated the two germline ends. The CDR3 has 14 residues.